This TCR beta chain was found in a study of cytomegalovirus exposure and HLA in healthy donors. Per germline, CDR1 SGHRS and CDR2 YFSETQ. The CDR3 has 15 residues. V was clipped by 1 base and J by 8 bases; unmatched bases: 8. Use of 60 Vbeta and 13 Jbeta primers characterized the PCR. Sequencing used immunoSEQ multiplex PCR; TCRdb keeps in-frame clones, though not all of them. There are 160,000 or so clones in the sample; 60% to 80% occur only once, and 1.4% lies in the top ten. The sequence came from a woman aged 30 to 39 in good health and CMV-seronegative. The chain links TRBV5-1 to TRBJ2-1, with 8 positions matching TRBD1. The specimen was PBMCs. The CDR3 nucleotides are TGCGCCAGCAGCTTGCAGGGGACAGGTTACGATGAGCAGTTCTTC. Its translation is CASSLQGTGYDEQFF. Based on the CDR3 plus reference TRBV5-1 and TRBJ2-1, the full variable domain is KAGVTQTPRYLIKTRGQQVTLSCSPISGHRSVSWYQQTPGQGLQFLFEYFSETQRNKGNFPGRFSGRQFSNSRSEMNVSTLELGDSALYLCASSLQGTGYDEQFFGPGTRLTVL.